The sequence of this TCR beta chain was determined in a study of blood T cell repertoires in COVID-19. The wider study: COVID-19 samples from acute and convalescent phases originated in the United States, Italy and Spain. T cells, B-cell-depleted T cells, or PBMCs supplied cDNA or gDNA.

Some clones are missing from TCRdb's copy, which holds only in-frame ones; the method was immunoSEQ multiplex PCR. Among a few hundred thousand clones listed, around nine tenths were seen once. In Seattle, patients joined the study during active infection and were tracked longitudinally. Germline V gene lookup returns CDR1 MNHEY and CDR2 SVGAGI. V was clipped by 6 bases and J by 6 bases; unmatched bases: 6. The CDR3 is made up of 14 amino acids. Material: peripheral blood. V usage is TRBV6-5 and J usage is TRBJ2-3; 10 bases align to TRBD2. The clonotype originates from a woman in her seventies with COVID-19, enrolled during active disease. Here the CDR3 reads CASSSAGGPDTQYF. CDR3 nucleotides: TGTGCCAGCAGCTCAGCGGGAGGGCCGGATACGCAGTATTTT.